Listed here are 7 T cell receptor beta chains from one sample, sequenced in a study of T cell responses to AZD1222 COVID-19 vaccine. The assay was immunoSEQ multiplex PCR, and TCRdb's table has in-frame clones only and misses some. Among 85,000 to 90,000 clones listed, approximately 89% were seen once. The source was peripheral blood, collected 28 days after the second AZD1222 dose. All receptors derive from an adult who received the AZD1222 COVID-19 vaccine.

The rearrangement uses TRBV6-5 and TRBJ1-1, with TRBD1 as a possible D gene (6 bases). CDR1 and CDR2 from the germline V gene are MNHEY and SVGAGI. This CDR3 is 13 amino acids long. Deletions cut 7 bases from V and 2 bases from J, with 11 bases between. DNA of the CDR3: TGTGCCAGCAACCGGGACACAAACACTGAAGCTTTCTTT. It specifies CASNRDTNTEAFF.

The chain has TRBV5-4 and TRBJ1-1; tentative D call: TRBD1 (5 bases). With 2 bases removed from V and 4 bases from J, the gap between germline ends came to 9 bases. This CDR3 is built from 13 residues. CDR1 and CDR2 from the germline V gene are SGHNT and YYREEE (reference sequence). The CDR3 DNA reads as TGTGCCAGCAGCTTATGGGGGAGCACTGAAGCTTTCTTT. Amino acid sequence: CASSLWGSTEAFF.

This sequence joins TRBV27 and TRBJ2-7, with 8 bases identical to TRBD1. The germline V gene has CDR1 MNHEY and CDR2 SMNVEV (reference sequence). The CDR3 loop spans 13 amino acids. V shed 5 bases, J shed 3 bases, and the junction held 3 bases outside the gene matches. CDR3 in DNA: TGTGCCAGCAGTGCCGGGACAGGCTACGAGCAGTACTTC. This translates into CASSAGTGYEQYF.

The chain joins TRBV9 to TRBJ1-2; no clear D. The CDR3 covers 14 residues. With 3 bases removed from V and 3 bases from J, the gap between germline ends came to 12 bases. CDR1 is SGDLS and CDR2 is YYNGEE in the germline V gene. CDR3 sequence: CASSDQTSYYGYTF. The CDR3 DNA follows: TGTGCCAGCAGCGACCAGACCTCTTACTATGGCTACACCTTC. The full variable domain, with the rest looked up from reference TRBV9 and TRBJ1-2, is DSGVTQTPKHLITATGQRVTLRCSPRSGDLSVYWYQQSLDQGLQFLIQYYNGEERAKGNILERFSAQQFPDLHSELNLSSLELGDSALYFCASSDQTSYYGYTFGSGTRLTVV.

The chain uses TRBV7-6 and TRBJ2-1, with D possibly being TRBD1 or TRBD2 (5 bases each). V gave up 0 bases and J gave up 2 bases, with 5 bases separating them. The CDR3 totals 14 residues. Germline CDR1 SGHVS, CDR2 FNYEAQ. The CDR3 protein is CASSLAGAYNEQFF. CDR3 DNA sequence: TGTGCCAGCAGCTTAGCGGGGGCCTACAATGAGCAGTTCTTC.

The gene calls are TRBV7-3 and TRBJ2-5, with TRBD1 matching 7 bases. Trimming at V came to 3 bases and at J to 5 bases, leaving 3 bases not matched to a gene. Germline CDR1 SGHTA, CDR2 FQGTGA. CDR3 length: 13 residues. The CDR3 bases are TGTGCCAGCAGCTTTAAGGGGGCGGAGACCCAGTACTTC. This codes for CASSFKGAETQYF.

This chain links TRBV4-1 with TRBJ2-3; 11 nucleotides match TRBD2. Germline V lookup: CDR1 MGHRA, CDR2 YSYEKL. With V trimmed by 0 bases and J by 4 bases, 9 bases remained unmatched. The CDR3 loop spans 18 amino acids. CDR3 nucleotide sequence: TGCGCCAGCAGCCAAGATCATAAACTAGCGGGGGTTGCAGATACGCAGTATTTT. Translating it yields CASSQDHKLAGVADTQYF.